These 28 T cell receptor beta chains originate from one sample sequenced in a study of cytomegalovirus exposure and HLA in healthy donors. 13 Jbeta primers and 60 Vbeta primers were used for the PCR. TCRdb's copy holds only in-frame clones and misses some; the assay was immunoSEQ multiplex PCR. The data hold 170,000 or so clones, with around 78% observed a single time. The sequenced material came from PBMCs. These receptors were taken from a woman aged 50 to 60 in good health and CMV-seropositive.

A single count supports this clone. The rearrangement uses TRBV29-1 and TRBJ1-2; 11 nucleotides agree with TRBD1. Per germline, CDR1 SQVTM and CDR2 ANQGSEA. CDR3 length equals 13 residues. J was trimmed by 7 bases and V by 7 bases; bases with no gene match: 8. This chain's CDR3 is CSARTGGGGGYTF. The CDR3 region has the DNA TGCAGCGCCCGGACAGGGGGCGGAGGTGGCTACACCTTC.

This chain connects TRBV6-6 to TRBJ2-7; TRBD2 aligns across 8 bases. V shed 0 bases, J shed 3 bases, and the junction held 4 bases outside the gene matches. Germline-derived CDR1 and CDR2 are MNHNY and SVGAGI (reference sequence). The CDR3 spans 15 residues. The CDR3 nucleotides read TGTGCCAGCAGTTACTCGAGCAGCGGGAGCTACGAGCAGTACTTC. Its protein product is CASSYSSSGSYEQYF.

The chain has TRBV9 and TRBJ1-3; a possible D gene is TRBD1 (5 bases). This CDR3 spans 17 amino acids. V was pared by 4 bases and J by 0 bases, with 17 bases between. Looked up from germline, CDR1 is SGDLS and CDR2 is YYNGEE. Here the CDR3 reads CASSKGLPGLSGNTIYF. Here the CDR3 DNA reads TGTGCCAGCAGCAAAGGCCTCCCAGGGCTCTCTGGAAACACCATATATTTT.

The chain links TRBV9 to TRBJ2-5, with a weak D call TRBD2 (6 bases). The J call may be in error: the DNA end matches TRBJ2-7 better. The CDR3 sequence is 15 residues long. Germline V gene data show CDR1 as SGDLS and CDR2 as YYNGEE. CDR3 sequence: CASSPSAGEAYEQYF. DNA for the CDR3: TGTGCCAGCAGCCCATCCGCCGGGGAGGCCTACGAGCAGTACTTC.

V usage is TRBV28 and J usage is TRBJ1-1; D is undetermined. From germline, CDR1 is MDHEN and CDR2 SYDVKM. CDR3 length: 13 amino acids. V was shortened by 6 bases and J by 6 bases, with 14 bases between the two germline ends. CDR3 in DNA: TGTGCCAGCAGGGAGACGAGAGGGCCTGAAGCTTTCTTT. Residues: CASRETRGPEAFF.

This chain joins TRBV7-9 and TRBJ2-3; possibly TRBD2 for D (7 bases). The V and J ends lost 11 bases and 0 bases respectively, with 21 bases between them. Per germline, CDR1 SEHNR and CDR2 FQNEAQ (reference sequence). The length of the CDR3 is 16 residues. The CDR3 loop reads CAALLSGDTSTDTQYF. CDR3 DNA sequence: TGTGCCGCACTTTTGAGCGGGGACACTAGCACAGATACGCAGTATTTT.

The chain couples TRBV13 to TRBJ2-3; D might be TRBD1 (6 bases). The V end lost 8 bases, the J end lost 0 bases, and 18 bases lay between the germline ends. This CDR3 is 16 amino acids long. Germline lookup yields CDR1 PRHDT and CDR2 FYEKMQ (reference sequence). CDR3 amino acids: CASGYRVRRSTDTQYF. In DNA form, the CDR3 reads TGTGCCAGCGGGTACAGGGTGCGGAGAAGCACAGATACGCAGTATTTT. Together with reference TRBV13 and TRBJ2-3, the CDR3 gives the full variable domain: AAGVIQSPRHLIKEKRETATLKCYPIPRHDTVYWYQQGPGQDPQFLISFYEKMQSDKGSIPDRFSAQQFSDYHSELNMSSLELGDSALYFCASGYRVRRSTDTQYFGPGTRLTVL.

V is TRBV30 and J is TRBJ2-7; 7 positions agree with TRBD1. This CDR3 spans 15 amino acids. Germline CDR1 and CDR2: GTSNPN and SVGIG (reference sequence). Losses at the gene ends were 2 bases for V and 3 bases for J; bases not matched to a gene: 10. In DNA form, the CDR3 reads TGTGCCTGGAGTCTTGAAAAGGGGGCAGACTACGAGCAGTACTTC. The encoded protein is CAWSLEKGADYEQYF.

The V gene is TRBV13, the J gene TRBJ1-1; perhaps TRBD1 as D (5 bases). This CDR3 is built from 15 residues. Deletions cut 4 bases from V and 5 bases from J, with 17 bases between. Germline CDR1 PRHDT, CDR2 FYEKMQ (reference sequence). The chain's CDR3 is CASSSLEREGTEAFF. The CDR3 DNA sequence: TGTGCCAGCAGCTCCCTAGAGAGGGAGGGGACTGAAGCTTTCTTT.

This chain uses TRBV7-3 with TRBJ2-3, with D perhaps matching TRBD1 (5 bases). The V gene lost 2 bases and the J gene lost 7 bases, with 16 bases spanning the gap. In germline, CDR1 is SGHTA, CDR2 FQGTGA. This CDR3 has 15 residues. The CDR3 coding sequence is TGTGCCAGCAGCTTAGTCGGACACACGGGCAATACGCAGTATTTT. The encoded protein is CASSLVGHTGNTQYF. The complete variable domain, with remaining parts taken from reference TRBV7-3 and TRBJ2-3, reads GAGVSQTPSNKVTEKGKYVELRCDPISGHTALYWYRQSLGQGPEFLIYFQGTGAADDSGLPNDRFFAVRPEGSVSTLKIQRTERGDSAVYLCASSLVGHTGNTQYFGPGTRLTVL.

The table lists this clone with a count of one. The gene calls are TRBV5-1 and TRBJ1-1, with 8 bases that match TRBD1. This CDR3 is 12 amino acids long. Looked up from germline, CDR1 is SGHRS and CDR2 is YFSETQ. V trimming: 0 bases; J trimming: 8 bases; junction bases outside the gene matches: 0. The CDR3 loop reads CASSLDRGEAFF. CDR3 DNA sequence: TGCGCCAGCAGCTTGGACAGGGGGGAAGCTTTCTTT.

In regard to this clone: Different DNA sequences within this sample yield the same CDR3. J is TRBJ1-4 and V is TRBV9; TRBD1 might be the D (5 bases). This CDR3 is 13 amino acids long. The germline V and J ends were trimmed by 4 bases and 5 bases, with 9 bases remaining between them. The germline gives CDR1 SGDLS, CDR2 YYNGEE. CDR3 in amino acids: CASSPGGNEKLFF. The CDR3 DNA sequence: TGTGCCAGCAGCCCGGGGGGGAATGAAAAACTGTTTTTT.

The rearrangement joins TRBV7-2 to TRBJ2-3, with a possible D match to TRBD2 (6 bases). The germline V gene has CDR1 SGHTA and CDR2 FQGNSA. CDR3 length: 15 residues. V lost 5 bases to trimming and J lost 6 bases, with 18 bases between them. Here the CDR3 DNA reads TGTGCCAGCAGCCGCCCACCGGGAGTCGCGGATACGCAGTATTTT. Its protein is CASSRPPGVADTQYF.

Turning to this clone: The junction departs from the called germline gene at one end, perhaps through a read error. The chain joins TRBV7-7 to TRBJ1-1; D possibly corresponds to TRBD1 (5 bases). This CDR3 spans 13 amino acids. Germline CDR1 reads SSHAT; CDR2 reads FNYEAQ (reference sequence). In DNA form, the CDR3 reads TGTGCTAGCAGCTTTGGTCAGGGCACTGAAGCTTTCTTT. It is translated as CASSFGQGTEAFF. The variable domain in full, with the rest retrieved from reference TRBV7-7 and TRBJ1-1, is GAGVSQSPRYKVTKRGQDVTLRCDPISSHATLYWYQQALGQGPEFLTYFNYEAQPDKSGLPSDRFSAERPEGSISTLTIQRTEQRDSAMYRCASSFGQGTEAFFGQGTRLTVV.

This chain links TRBV7-2 with TRBJ2-3; 12 positions agree with TRBD1. Per the germline V gene, CDR1 is SGHTA and CDR2 is FQGNSA. CDR3 size: 16 residues. J was trimmed by 8 bases and V by 5 bases; bases with no gene match: 11. This CDR3 reads CASSPAGQGAQGTQYF. CDR3 nucleotides: TGTGCCAGCAGCCCGGCGGGACAGGGGGCTCAGGGTACGCAGTATTTT.

J is TRBJ1-6 and V is TRBV4-2; D is possibly TRBD1 (5 bases). The germline V gene encodes CDR1 LGHNA and CDR2 YNFKEQ. Deletions cut 5 bases from V and 13 bases from J, with 12 bases between. The CDR3 has 12 residues. CDR3 in amino acids: CASSAGQRPLHF. CDR3 sequence (DNA): TGTGCCAGCAGCGCAGGGCAAAGGCCCCTCCACTTT.

CDR3 sequence: CSVETGGEQYF. The CDR3, as DNA: TGCAGCGTTGAGACAGGTGGCGAGCAGTACTTC. The rearrangement uses TRBV29-1 and TRBJ2-7, with a possible D match to TRBD1 (6 bases). The germline CDR1 and CDR2 sequences are SQVTM and ANQGSEA. Trimming left V 3 bases short and J 6 bases short, with 9 bases between. This CDR3 is built from 11 residues.

This clone came up a few times. The V and J genes are TRBV5-6 and TRBJ2-5; TRBD1 agrees at 9 bases. The ends lost 4 bases at V and 5 bases at J; junction bases unmatched: 6. The germline CDR1 and CDR2 sequences are SGHDT and YYEEEE. This CDR3 is built from 14 residues. The CDR3 sequence is CASSSTGGLETQYF. Written as DNA, the CDR3 is TGTGCCAGCAGCAGTACAGGGGGCCTGGAGACCCAGTACTTC.

The J gene is TRBJ1-3, the V gene TRBV7-2; TRBD1 aligns across 7 bases. The CDR3 spans 15 residues. The germline CDR1 and CDR2 sequences are SGHTA and FQGNSA. V gave up 5 bases and J gave up 4 bases; unmatched junction bases: 8. In nucleotides, the CDR3 is TGTGCCAGCAGCAGAGACAGGGTGCAAGGAAACACCATATATTTT. Encoded protein: CASSRDRVQGNTIYF.

The rearrangement links TRBV6-6 to TRBJ1-5; D is undetermined. CDR1 MNHNY and CDR2 SVGAGI come from the germline V gene (reference sequence). V was cut by 3 bases and J by 0 bases, with 6 bases left in between. The CDR3 has 14 amino acids. CDR3 in amino acids: CASSYHNSNQPQHF. CDR3 coding DNA: TGTGCCAGCAGTTATCACAATAGCAATCAGCCCCAGCATTTT.

This clone showed up just once. V usage is TRBV7-9 and J usage is TRBJ2-2; no clear D gene. This CDR3 spans 11 amino acids. Germline V lookup: CDR1 SEHNR, CDR2 FQNEAQ (reference sequence). Trimming took off 3 bases at V and 10 bases at J, with 6 bases between the two ends. Here the CDR3 DNA reads TGTGCCAGCAGCTTTCCCCAGGAGCTGTTTTTT. This encodes CASSFPQELFF.

The chain has TRBV10-3 and TRBJ2-7, with TRBD1 as a possible D gene (5 bases). The V gene's germline CDR1 is ENHRY and CDR2 SYGVKD. Trimming took 6 bases from V and 5 from J, leaving 11 bases between them. The CDR3 consists of 12 residues. The CDR3 is CAISRVLNEQYF. The CDR3, as DNA: TGTGCCATCAGCAGGGTATTAAACGAGCAGTACTTC.

This chain connects TRBV5-1 to TRBJ2-2, with 10 bases that match TRBD1. V gave up 4 bases and J gave up 5 bases; unmatched junction bases: 5. This CDR3 comprises 15 residues. From germline, CDR1 is SGHRS and CDR2 YFSETQ. CDR3 nucleotides: TGCGCCAGCAGCCCGGGGACAGGGGTGACCGGGGAGCTGTTTTTT. Translated, it gives CASSPGTGVTGELFF.

The V and J genes are TRBV10-3 and TRBJ2-7, with a tentative D call TRBD2 (5 bases). Trimming removed 3 bases at V and 2 bases at J, with 14 bases between. The CDR3 runs 15 residues. Germline V gene lookup returns CDR1 ENHRY and CDR2 SYGVKD. The chain's CDR3 is CAISDPRQRPYEQYF. The CDR3 DNA is TGTGCCATCAGTGACCCCAGGCAGCGGCCCTACGAGCAGTACTTC.

The chain couples TRBV29-1 to TRBJ2-7; 9 bases agree with TRBD2. Germline V gives CDR1 SQVTM, CDR2 ANQGSEA. The J segment lost 4 bases and the V segment lost 4 bases, leaving 11 bases of the junction unmatched. CDR3 length: 15 amino acids. Written as DNA, the CDR3 is TGCAGCGTTGTTTCGCAAGCGGGGGGCTGGTACGAGCAGTACTTC. The encoded protein is CSVVSQAGGWYEQYF.

This clone was seen a handful of times. This sequence joins TRBV28 and TRBJ2-1, with D possibly TRBD2 on 6 matching bases. The CDR3 totals 14 residues. Looked up from germline, CDR1 is MDHEN and CDR2 is SYDVKM. With 3 bases removed from V and 8 bases from J, the gap between germline ends came to 14 bases. The CDR3 DNA sequence: TGTGCCAGCAGTTTTGTTGCGGGGACGGATGAGCAGTTCTTC. Protein sequence: CASSFVAGTDEQFF.

This sequence joins TRBV12-5 and TRBJ1-5; D might be TRBD1 (6 bases). V was shortened by 2 bases and J by 4 bases, with 6 bases between the two germline ends. The CDR3 loop spans 13 amino acids. In germline, CDR1 is LGHNT, CDR2 FRNRAP. Here the CDR3 DNA reads TGTGCTAGTGGTTTGCAGGGGAATCAGCCCCAGCATTTT. Its protein product is CASGLQGNQPQHF.

The chain links TRBV15 to TRBJ2-6; TRBD1 aligns across 11 bases. The trim removed 5 bases at V and 2 bases at J, leaving 5 bases unmatched. CDR1 LNHNV and CDR2 YYDKDF come from the germline V gene (reference sequence). The CDR3 is 17 amino acids. The CDR3 sequence: CATSGDRGAPGANVLTF. The CDR3 DNA is TGTGCCACCAGCGGGGACAGGGGGGCTCCTGGGGCCAACGTCCTGACTTTC.